This is a list of T cell receptor beta chains from one sample in a study of T cell responses to AZD1222 COVID-19 vaccine. Some clones are missing from TCRdb's copy, which holds only in-frame ones; the method was immunoSEQ multiplex PCR. The sample shows around 140,000 clones, 85% to 90% of them seen only once. Here the sequenced sample was peripheral blood, taken 28 days after the second AZD1222 dose. Source of these receptors: an adult who received the AZD1222 COVID-19 vaccine. The CDR3 runs from the conserved cysteine through the conserved F or W. The D gene is left open where the match is weak. Clone size is shown for a subset of rows, as once, few, many or a class of expanded clone.

NA	TRBV12-3/TRBV12-4	TRBJ2-7	few	CASREGASYEQYF	TGTGCCAGCAGGGAGGGGGCGTCCTACGAGCAGTACTTC
NA	TRBV10-3	TRBJ2-7	NA	CAISESASRFTGYEQYF	TGTGCCATCAGTGAGTCTGCTTCTAGATTTACGGGCTACGAGCAGTACTTC
TRBD1	TRBV5-1	TRBJ2-7	few	CASSIGQGGYEQYF	TGCGCCAGCAGCATCGGACAGGGGGGATACGAGCAGTACTTC
NA	TRBV15	TRBJ1-5	NA	CATSSHDTSNQPQHF	TGTGCCACCAGCAGCCACGACACTAGCAATCAGCCCCAGCATTTT
TRBD2	TRBV19	TRBJ2-2	once	CASSQLAGVPTGELFF	TGTGCCAGTAGTCAACTAGCGGGAGTACCCACCGGGGAGCTGTTTTTT
TRBD1	TRBV7-2	TRBJ2-3	NA	CASSSTTGGADTQYF	TGTGCCAGCAGCTCCACTACAGGGGGCGCAGATACGCAGTATTTT
NA	TRBV19	TRBJ1-5	NA	CASSRGGERNQPQHF	TGTGCCAGTAGCCGGGGGGGTGAGCGCAATCAGCCCCAGCATTTT
TRBD1	TRBV2	TRBJ1-2	NA	CASSGQGNDYGYTF	TGTGCCAGCAGTGGACAGGGTAACGACTATGGCTACACCTTC
NA	TRBV3-1/TRBV3-2	TRBJ2-5	NA	CASSQDRVTRRETQYF	TGTGCCAGCAGCCAAGACCGAGTAACTAGGCGGGAGACCCAGTACTTC
NA	TRBV27	TRBJ2-1	NA	CASSLPHRDFGNEQFF	TGTGCCAGCAGCTTGCCCCACAGGGATTTCGGAAATGAGCAGTTCTTC
NA	TRBV28	TRBJ1-1	NA	CASRGPMNTEAFF	TGTGCCAGCAGAGGACCGATGAACACTGAAGCTTTCTTT
TRBD1	TRBV19	TRBJ1-1	NA	CASNRRDRGAEAFF	TGTGCCAGTAACCGGAGGGACAGGGGGGCTGAAGCTTTCTTT
NA	TRBV5-4	TRBJ2-1	NA	CASSLVSLARYNEQFF	TGTGCCAGCAGCTTGGTAAGCCTAGCGAGGTACAATGAGCAGTTCTTC
TRBD1	TRBV7-2	TRBJ1-2	once	CASSGQGGNYGYTF	TGTGCCAGCAGCGGACAGGGGGGGAACTATGGCTACACCTTC
NA	TRBV24-1	TRBJ2-2	few	CATMGTVNTGELFF	TGTGCCACCATGGGCACGGTTAACACCGGGGAGCTGTTTTTT
NA	TRBV6-1	TRBJ2-3	NA	CASSEGGAPTDTQYF	TGTGCCAGCAGTGAAGGGGGGGCTCCCACAGATACGCAGTATTTT
NA	TRBV11-2	TRBJ2-1	once	CASSLDFQAYNEQFF	TGTGCCAGCAGCTTAGACTTCCAGGCCTACAATGAGCAGTTCTTC
TRBD1	TRBV4-1	TRBJ1-4	NA	CASSQTGTVEKLFF	TGCGCCAGCAGCCAAACCGGGACAGTTGAAAAACTGTTTTTT
TRBD1	TRBV29-1	TRBJ2-2	NA	CSVAPGTGNTGELFF	TGCAGCGTTGCCCCCGGGACAGGGAACACCGGGGAGCTGTTTTTT
TRBD1	TRBV4-1	TRBJ1-4	NA	CASSQVQGEEKLFF	TGCGCCAGCAGCCAAGTTCAGGGGGAGGAAAAACTGTTTTTT
NA	TRBV2	TRBJ2-3	few	CASRGGPRTDTQYF	TGTGCCAGCAGGGGGGGGCCTCGGACAGATACGCAGTATTTT
NA	TRBV4-2	TRBJ2-1	NA	CASSQGSRGDEQFF	TGTGCCAGCAGCCAGGGGAGCAGGGGGGATGAGCAGTTCTTC
NA	TRBV2	TRBJ1-3	NA	CASSPPSGNTIYF	TGTGCCAGCAGCCCCCCCTCTGGAAACACCATATATTTT
TRBD2	TRBV6-5	TRBJ2-7	once	CASSYSRLAGAHEQYF	TGTGCCAGCAGTTACAGTCGGCTAGCGGGAGCCCACGAGCAGTACTTC
NA	TRBV3-1/TRBV3-2	TRBJ2-7	NA	CASSQDLGNYEQYF	TGTGCCAGCAGCCAAGATCTAGGGAACTACGAGCAGTACTTC
TRBD1	TRBV4-1	TRBJ1-2	NA	CASSPAGGSYGYTF	TGCGCCAGCAGCCCCGCAGGGGGGTCCTATGGCTACACCTTC
TRBD1	TRBV27	TRBJ2-1	NA	CASSTPGQVAQFF	TGTGCCAGCAGTACCCCGGGACAGGTCGCGCAGTTCTTC
TRBD1	TRBV7-8	TRBJ1-2	NA	CASSPGTGAGGYTF	TGTGCCAGCAGCCCCGGGACAGGGGCGGGTGGCTACACCTTC
NA	TRBV6-5	TRBJ2-3	NA	CASSLGPRDTQYF	TGTGCCAGCAGTCTCGGGCCGAGAGATACGCAGTATTTT
NA	TRBV20-1	TRBJ1-2	NA	CSVPPSLGYTF	TGCAGTGTACCCCCTTCCCTGGGCTACACCTTC
NA	TRBV18	TRBJ2-7	NA	CASSRLTDIYEQYF	TGTGCCAGCTCACGACTGACAGATATCTACGAGCAGTACTTC
NA	TRBV28	TRBJ1-2	NA	CASSPRTGTLSYGYTF	TGTGCCAGCAGTCCACGCACAGGGACATTATCCTATGGCTACACCTTC
NA	TRBV30	TRBJ2-1	NA	CAWSMVRSYNEQFF	TGTGCCTGGAGTATGGTGCGCTCCTACAATGAGCAGTTCTTC